These 23 T cell receptor beta chains were sequenced from one sample in a study of T cell responses to AZD1222 COVID-19 vaccine. Assay: immunoSEQ multiplex PCR; the TCRdb copy retains only in-frame clones and omits some. The sample lists around 120,000 clones, 80% to 95% occurring once. The sample in question was peripheral blood, obtained on day 0 of AZD1222 vaccination. These receptors all stem from an adult in good health.

The chain has TRBV5-4 and TRBJ1-2; the match to TRBD1 covers 11 bases. Losses at the gene ends were 3 bases for V and 2 bases for J; bases not matched to a gene: 0. Germline V lookup: CDR1 SGHNT, CDR2 YYREEE (reference sequence). The CDR3 covers 14 residues. The CDR3, as DNA: TGTGCCAGCAGCTGGGACAGGGGGAACTATGGCTACACCTTC. This translates into CASSWDRGNYGYTF.

The rearrangement links TRBV20-1 to TRBJ1-6; tentatively, D is TRBD1 (6 bases). CDR3 length equals 15 residues. Trimming shortened V by 3 bases and J by 7 bases, and 16 bases separated the two germline ends. Germline CDR1 reads DFQATT; CDR2 reads SNEGSKA (reference sequence). CDR3 nucleotide sequence: TGCAGTGCTAGTACAGGGAGATCGATAAATTCACCCCTCCACTTT. This codes for CSASTGRSINSPLHF.

The chain joins TRBV6-2 or TRBV6-3 to TRBJ1-2; a weak D match, TRBD1 (6 bases). The germline V gene has CDR1 MNHEY and CDR2 SVGEGT. The CDR3 is 16 amino acids. V was trimmed by 0 bases and J by 4 bases, leaving 15 bases between them. The CDR3 spells CASSYSTSGGGYGYTF. In nucleotides, the CDR3 is TGTGCCAGCAGTTACTCTACAAGCGGGGGCGGCTATGGCTACACCTTC.

CDR3 sequence (DNA): TGTGCCAGCAGTTTATGGGCCGCCAACTTCCGTCGTGGCCCCTCTCAAGCCGCAGATACGCAGTATTTT. Translation: CASSLWAANFRRGPSQAADTQYF. This sequence joins TRBV27 and TRBJ2-3; no clear D gene. Germline assignment: CDR1 MNHEY and CDR2 SMNVEV (reference sequence). The V and J ends lost 1 base and 4 bases respectively, with 36 bases between them. CDR3 length: 23 amino acids.

Only one count was recorded for this clone. This chain links TRBV7-9 with TRBJ2-7; TRBD2 aligns across 10 bases. The CDR3 is made up of 19 amino acids. Germline CDR1 SEHNR, CDR2 FQNEAQ (reference sequence). Trimming at V came to 1 base and at J to 1 base, leaving 13 bases not matched to a gene. The CDR3 protein is CASSLEDTRGLADSYEQYF. CDR3 nucleotide sequence: TGTGCCAGCAGCTTAGAGGACACCCGTGGACTAGCGGATTCCTACGAGCAGTACTTC.

This sequence joins TRBV7-9 and TRBJ2-6; 7 bases line up with TRBD1. J gave up 0 bases and V 1 base, and 9 bases lay outside the gene matches. The CDR3 contains 19 residues. The germline CDR1 and CDR2 sequences are SEHNR and FQNEAQ (reference sequence). The chain's CDR3 is CASSLGARDRYSGANVLTF. CDR3 bases: TGTGCCAGCAGCTTAGGGGCTCGGGACAGATACTCTGGGGCCAACGTCCTGACTTTC.

The J gene is TRBJ1-3, the V gene TRBV6-5; a weak D match, TRBD1 (5 bases). V was trimmed by 6 bases and J by 7 bases, leaving 16 bases between them. This CDR3 comprises 14 residues. The germline gives CDR1 MNHEY, CDR2 SVGAGI. CDR3 region: CASRLQGNGNTIYF. In DNA, the CDR3 is TGTGCCAGCAGACTTCAGGGAAATGGTAACACCATATATTTT.

This clone came up a few times. The chain has TRBV29-1 and TRBJ1-2, with 7 bases identical to TRBD1. V dropped 5 bases and J dropped 5; count of bases not matched to a gene: 11. The germline gives CDR1 SQVTM, CDR2 ANQGSEA. The CDR3 is made up of 14 amino acids. The CDR3 bases are TGCAGCGTTCCCCTTGTGACAGGGACATATGGCTACACCTTC. Its translation is CSVPLVTGTYGYTF.

The gene calls are TRBV21-1 and TRBJ1-1; the DNA was not used to check the table's D call, TRBD1. TRBV21-1 is a pseudogene locus. The CDR3 covers 10 residues. CDR3 protein: CASSKQGAFF. CDR3 DNA sequence: TGTGCCAGCAGCAAACAGGGAGCTTTCTTT.

The chain employs TRBV27 and TRBJ1-2, with unresolved D. Trimming removed 3 bases from V and 3 bases from J, with 8 bases in between. CDR1 is MNHEY and CDR2 is SMNVEV in the germline V gene (reference sequence). CDR3 length equals 13 residues. The CDR3 coding sequence is TGTGCCAGCAGTTTTAAGAGGGACTATGGCTACACCTTC. Its protein product is CASSFKRDYGYTF.

A note on this clone: This specimen includes other DNA sequences encoding the same CDR3. The chain carries TRBV15 and TRBJ1-1; 8 bases map to TRBD1. Looked up from germline, CDR1 is LNHNV and CDR2 is YYDKDF (reference sequence). The junction had 5 bases not matched to a gene; V was cut back by 5 bases and J by 3 bases. This CDR3 has 14 amino acids. The DNA of the CDR3 is TGTGCCACCAGCTCCAGGGGGCGAGACACTGAAGCTTTCTTT. This translates into CATSSRGRDTEAFF.

The V gene is TRBV4-1, the J gene TRBJ2-7; the match to TRBD2 covers 7 bases. Trimming at V came to 1 base and at J to 2 bases, leaving 5 bases not matched to a gene. The CDR3 is 15 residues long. Germline values: CDR1 MGHRA, CDR2 YSYEKL. The CDR3 nucleotides read TGCGCCAGCAGCCAAGTGTACAGCGGGACCTACGAGCAGTACTTC. Translating it yields CASSQVYSGTYEQYF.

This chain joins TRBV13 and TRBJ1-2, with a possible D match to TRBD1 (6 bases). Germline-derived CDR1 and CDR2 are PRHDT and FYEKMQ (reference sequence). Between the trimmed V and J ends, which lost 1 base and 4 bases, there was a span of 13 bases. The CDR3 has 15 residues. In DNA, the CDR3 is TGTGCCAGCAGCTTAGTCTCCCCCAGGGGCTATGGCTACACCTTC. Translated: CASSLVSPRGYGYTF.

The chain links TRBV20-1 to TRBJ2-1; D uncertain. CDR3 length equals 12 residues. V was clipped by 3 bases and J by 7 bases, with 10 bases between them. Germline CDR1 DFQATT, CDR2 SNEGSKA (reference sequence). The chain's CDR3 is CSASLGLNEQFF. The CDR3 bases are TGCAGTGCTAGTCTAGGGTTGAATGAGCAGTTCTTC.

This chain links TRBV10-3 with TRBJ2-2; unclear D gene. The CDR3 spans 15 residues. With 2 bases removed from V and 2 bases from J, the gap between germline ends came to 9 bases. Germline V gene lookup returns CDR1 ENHRY and CDR2 SYGVKD. CDR3 region: CAISEDSTNTGELFF. The CDR3 nucleotides are TGTGCCATCAGTGAGGACTCTACCAACACCGGGGAGCTGTTTTTT.

V and J are TRBV28 and TRBJ2-2, with TRBD2 matching over 10 bases. The V and J ends lost 4 bases and 5 bases, in that order; junction bases with no gene match: 4. Looked up from germline, CDR1 is MDHEN and CDR2 is SYDVKM. The CDR3 extends over 15 amino acids. The CDR3 loop reads CASSWASGRTGELFF. CDR3 coding DNA: TGTGCCAGCAGTTGGGCTAGCGGGAGAACCGGGGAGCTGTTTTTT.

The chain carries TRBV9 and TRBJ2-1; 11 bases line up with TRBD2. The junction had 15 bases not matched to a gene; V was cut back by 0 bases and J by 7 bases. Looked up from germline, CDR1 is SGDLS and CDR2 is YYNGEE. The CDR3 has 19 amino acids. For the CDR3, the DNA is TGTGCCAGCAGCGTAGGGGCTAGCGGGGGGACCCCCCGGGAAAATGAGCAGTTCTTC. Encoded protein: CASSVGASGGTPRENEQFF.

The chain links TRBV2 to TRBJ1-2; TRBD1 aligns across 11 bases. The CDR3 extends over 15 amino acids. V lost 8 bases and J lost 8; bases outside the gene matches: 13. Germline CDR1 reads SNHLY; CDR2 reads FYNNEI. The chain's CDR3 is CASSPQGQGVEGYTF. The CDR3, as DNA: TGTGCCAGCTCCCCTCAGGGACAGGGGGTAGAAGGCTACACCTTC.

The rearrangement joins TRBV10-1 to TRBJ1-3, with D maybe TRBD1 (6 bases). V lost 5 bases and J 2 bases, leaving 13 bases between the germline ends. Per germline, CDR1 WNHNN and CDR2 SYGVQD (reference sequence). This CDR3 has 15 residues. The CDR3 DNA sequence: TGCGCCAGCAGTACAGGGATGTCCCCTGGAAACACCATATATTTT. Amino acid sequence: CASSTGMSPGNTIYF.

The genes are TRBV7-9 and TRBJ2-2, with D tentatively TRBD2 (6 bases). The length of the CDR3 is 15 residues. Trimming removed 4 bases at V and 2 bases at J, with 11 bases between. Germline CDR1 reads SEHNR; CDR2 reads FQNEAQ (reference sequence). The CDR3 DNA is TGTGCCAGCAGCTCCACCGGGGGTAACACCGGGGAGCTGTTTTTT. It encodes CASSSTGGNTGELFF. Full variable domain (outside the CDR3, taken from reference TRBV7-9 and TRBJ2-2): DTGVSQNPRHKITKRGQNVTFRCDPISEHNRLYWYRQTLGQGPEFLTYFQNEAQLEKSRLLSDRFSAERPKGSFSTLEIQRTEQGDSAMYLCASSSTGGNTGELFFGEGSRLTVL.

The rearrangement joins TRBV5-6 to TRBJ1-1, with 10 bases that match TRBD1. This CDR3 has 17 residues. V gave up 3 bases and J gave up 3 bases; unmatched junction bases: 11. Germline-derived CDR1 and CDR2 are SGHDT and YYEEEE. The DNA for the CDR3 is TGTGCCAGCAGCTCGGCCTGGGACAGGGGTCGGGACACTGAAGCTTTCTTT. Amino acid sequence: CASSSAWDRGRDTEAFF.

The chain has TRBV13 and TRBJ2-1; perhaps TRBD1 as D (5 bases). Trimming left V 4 bases short and J 2 bases short, with 12 bases between. Germline assignment: CDR1 PRHDT and CDR2 FYEKMQ (reference sequence). The CDR3 has 15 residues. The CDR3 coding sequence is TGTGCCAGCAGCTCTCAGGGTTCTACCTACAATGAGCAGTTCTTC. It translates to CASSSQGSTYNEQFF.

V gene TRBV10-3 combines with J gene TRBJ1-2; D uncertain. The CDR3 totals 15 residues. V lost 3 bases and J 0 bases, leaving 11 bases between the germline ends. CDR1 and CDR2 from the germline V gene are ENHRY and SYGVKD. This CDR3 reads CAISEEVRPNYGYTF. The CDR3 bases are TGTGCCATCAGTGAAGAGGTCAGACCTAACTATGGCTACACCTTC.